The source of this T cell receptor (beta chain) is a study of blood T cell repertoires in COVID-19. Whole-study context: T cells, B-cell-depleted T cells, or PBMCs supplied cDNA or gDNA.

This clone was recorded only once. This CDR3 has 16 residues. V shed 4 bases and J shed 0 bases, with 15 bases lying between them. Germline V gives CDR1 SGHRS, CDR2 YFSETQ. Per the study methods: Using reference gene primer amplification, nucleated cell counts were estimated. Using immunoSEQ multiplex PCR, the repertoire was profiled, and TCRdb retains in-frame clones only, with some absent. D and trimming come from the DNA, and the V and J calls and clone size come from that table. The data hold about 12,000 clones, with over 90% observed a single time. The source of this sequence is a woman between 65 and 79 years old with active COVID-19. The chain combines TRBV5-1 with TRBJ2-3; possible D gene TRBD2, 6 bases. Sequencing used peripheral blood. DNA for the CDR3: TGCGCCAGCAGCGAATCGGGGACTCCTAGCACAGATACGCAGTATTTT. Translating it yields CASSESGTPSTDTQYF.